Sequencing of this T cell receptor beta chain was carried out in a study of cytomegalovirus exposure and HLA in healthy donors. The primer mix had 60 Vbeta and 13 Jbeta primers. This table comes from immunoSEQ multiplex PCR, and its TCRdb copy is limited to in-frame clones, with some not included. The sample shows over 200,000 clones, more than 70% of them seen only once. The CDR3 is 15 residues long. Trimming at V came to 5 bases and at J to 2 bases, leaving 6 bases not matched to a gene. Germline V gene lookup returns CDR1 MNHEY and CDR2 SMNVEV (reference sequence). This sequence was found in a human donor in good health. The material sequenced was PBMCs. The V gene is TRBV27, the J gene TRBJ2-1; TRBD2 matches 7 bases. The CDR3 reads CASSAGLAAYNEQFF. The CDR3 DNA sequence: TGTGCCAGCAGTGCCGGTCTAGCGGCCTACAATGAGCAGTTCTTC.